A single TCR beta chain is shown here with its context. The data derive from a study of blood T cell repertoires in COVID-19. The wider study: Whether acute or convalescent, the COVID-19 samples came from the United States, Italy and Spain. Nucleic acid was either cDNA or gDNA, and it came from T cells, B-cell-depleted T cells, or PBMCs.

CDR1 and CDR2 (germline): SGHTA, FQGNSA. This CDR3 is 14 amino acids long. Trimming removed 3 bases at V and 2 bases at J, with 10 bases between. Assay used: immunoSEQ multiplex PCR; TCRdb lists only in-frame clones, some missing. The table has tens of thousands of clones, around 80% seen once. The chain joins TRBV7-2 to TRBJ2-5; the D gene is possibly TRBD1 (6 bases). Sequenced: peripheral blood. This sequence originates from a man aged 45-65 years with active or convalescent COVID-19. This chain's CDR3 is CASSLQGIQETQYF. In nucleotides, the CDR3 is TGTGCCAGCAGCTTGCAGGGGATTCAAGAGACCCAGTACTTC. The complete variable domain, with remaining parts taken from reference TRBV7-2 and TRBJ2-5, reads GAGVSQSPSNKVTEKGKDVELRCDPISGHTALYWYRQSLGQGLEFLIYFQGNSAPDKSGLPSDRFSAERTGGSVSTLTIQRTQQEDSAVYLCASSLQGIQETQYFGPGTRLLVL.